The present T cell receptor beta chain was sequenced within a study of Graves' ophthalmopathy and Graves' hyperthyroidism. Looking at the study overall: Ophthalmopathy absent within 18 months of follow-up marked hyperthyroidism as stable.

This CDR3 has 13 amino acids. Looked up from germline, CDR1 is LNHDA and CDR2 is SQIVND (reference sequence). Study outcomes and limitations: A classifier, a 13-signature model, separated ophthalmopathy from stable hyperthyroidism with about 88% sensitivity and about 82% specificity.

Transcripts of RNA were the source for amplifying TCR beta CDR3 regions. Second-round multiplex PCR followed a first-round RT-PCR using HTBI primers. TCRdb re-analysed the multiplex PCR reads in MiXCR, keeping a single row per CDR3 protein. The table has a few hundred thousand distinct CDR3 sequences, 35% to 40% seen once. Comments on this clonotype: Its target is unknown. One junction end does not reproduce the germline sequence, and a read error may be involved.

The authors enrolled newly diagnosed hyperthyroidism patients aged 18 to 65 with under 2 months' duration. Certain patients were not enrolled. These were patients with other autoimmune diseases, uncontrolled infections, pregnancy or lactation. Sequenced sample: peripheral blood or thyroid tissue (not recorded which). The chain joins TRBV19 to TRBJ1-2, with D possibly being TRBD1 (5 bases). This sequence originates from an adult man with Graves' hyperthyroidism. CDR3 residues: CASSLGPSYDYTF. DNA for the CDR3: TGTGCCAGCAGCTTGGGACCGAGCTATGACTACACCTTC.